This is a list of T cell receptor beta chains from one sample in a study of T cells in Graves' hyperthyroidism and ophthalmopathy. MiXCR, run by TCRdb on the multiplex PCR reads, gives a single entry per CDR3 protein. The sample records about 350,000 distinct CDR3 sequences, about 16% being singletons. The sequenced material came from blood. The receptors here all came from a woman aged 55 to 70 with Graves' ophthalmopathy. CDR3s include the opening cysteine and the closing phenylalanine or tryptophan. A D gene is named only where the DNA matches it firmly. Not every row has a clone size; where given, it reads once, few, many or a size class.

v_gene	abundance	d_gene	j_gene	CDR3aa	CDR3nt
TRBV20-1	many	TRBD1	TRBJ2-5	CSAPSADRVRETQYF	TGCAGTGCTCCCTCGGCGGACAGGGTACGTGAGACCCAGTACTTC
TRBV20-1	many	-	TRBJ2-1	CSATRGSEQFF	TGCAGTGCAACACGGGGTTCGGAGCAGTTCTTC
TRBV28	few	-	TRBJ1-2	CASSFPGATYGYTF	TGTGCCAGCAGTTTTCCGGGGGCCACCTATGGCTACACCTTC
TRBV6-1	-	-	TRBJ1-1	CASSVLQNTEAFF	TGTGCCAGCAGTGTACTACAGAACACTGAAGCTTTCTTT
TRBV28	many	-	TRBJ1-1	CASSLVTGKNTEAFF	TGTGCCAGCAGTTTAGTTACAGGAAAGAACACTGAAGCTTTCTTT
TRBV12-3/TRBV12-4	many	-	TRBJ2-4	CASSLGDTLNIQYF	TGTGCCAGCAGTTTAGGGGACACGTTAAACATTCAGTACTTC
TRBV2	-	TRBD1	TRBJ1-2	CASSVSRTGAGYTF	TGTGCCAGCAGTGTTTCTAGGACAGGGGCTGGCTACACCTTC
TRBV12-5	many	-	TRBJ2-7	CASGLPPPHEQYF	TGTGCTAGTGGTTTACCCCCACCCCACGAGCAGTACTTC
TRBV4-1	-	-	TRBJ2-2	CASSQDDVGGETGELFF	TGCGCCAGCAGCCAAGATGATGTGGGGGGAGAGACCGGGGAGCTGTTTTTT
TRBV5-1	many	TRBD2	TRBJ2-1	CASSTRLAGANEQFF	TGCGCCAGCAGCACGAGACTAGCGGGTGCCAATGAGCAGTTCTTC
TRBV27	many	-	TRBJ2-7	CASSRRQLDREQYF	TGTGCCAGCAGTCGAAGGCAGCTGGATAGGGAGCAGTACTTC
TRBV30	many	TRBD2	TRBJ2-1	CASHSGRIQSGSYNEQFF	TGTGCCTCCCATAGCGGGAGAATCCAATCGGGATCCTACAATGAGCAGTTCTTC
TRBV4-1	-	-	TRBJ2-2	CASSQDPTFLQRPAPGELFF	TGCGCCAGCAGCCAAGACCCAACCTTCCTCCAGCGCCCAGCCCCCGGGGAGCTGTTTTTT
TRBV7-8	many	-	TRBJ2-1	CASSLARHDSYNEQFF	TGTGCCAGCAGCTTAGCGCGGCACGACTCCTACAATGAGCAGTTCTTC
TRBV20-1	many	TRBD2	TRBJ2-3	CSARTSGRASDTQYF	TGCAGTGCTAGGACTAGCGGGAGGGCCTCGGATACGCAGTATTTT
TRBV28	many	-	TRBJ2-2	CAMPGPLNTGELFF	TGTGCCATGCCGGGACCGCTTAACACCGGGGAGCTGTTTTTT
TRBV6-1	-	-	TRBJ2-3	CASTYRAGDTQYF	TGTGCCAGCACCTACAGGGCTGGAGATACGCAGTATTTT
TRBV10-3	few	-	TRBJ2-2	CAISESSRTTGELFF	TGTGCCATCAGTGAGTCGAGCAGGACCACCGGGGAGCTGTTTTTT
TRBV6-1	many	TRBD2	TRBJ2-7	CASSDIAGGSSYEQYF	TGTGCCAGCAGTGACATAGCGGGAGGGAGCTCCTACGAGCAGTACTTC
TRBV19	-	-	TRBJ2-7	CASSNLGGGYEQYF	TGTGCCAGTTCAAACTTAGGGGGAGGTTACGAGCAGTACTTC
TRBV28	few	TRBD2	TRBJ2-3	CASSTNSLAETLDTQYF	TGTGCCAGCAGCACCAACAGTCTAGCGGAGACTTTGGATACGCAGTATTTT
TRBV27	many	-	TRBJ1-2	CASSLSGTRDWYGYTF	TGTGCCAGCAGTTTATCCGGGACGAGGGATTGGTATGGCTACACCTTC
TRBV6-1	many	TRBD2	TRBJ2-1	CASSDGTSGRYNEQFF	TGTGCCAGCAGTGACGGGACTAGCGGGAGGTACAATGAGCAGTTCTTC
TRBV25-1	-	TRBD2	TRBJ2-2	CASSEYRLAGKPPAGELFF	TGTGCCAGCAGTGAATATCGACTAGCGGGAAAACCTCCGGCCGGGGAGCTGTTTTTT
TRBV5-1	few	TRBD1	TRBJ2-7	CAWTGGMDEQYF	TGCGCGTGGACAGGGGGCATGGACGAGCAGTACTTC
TRBV5-1	-	-	TRBJ1-2	CASSIIPGLAGYTF	TGCGCCAGCAGCATAATTCCGGGGTTGGCTGGCTACACCTTC
TRBV27	-	TRBD1	TRBJ1-6	CASSPQGANSPLHF	TGTGCCAGCAGTCCACAGGGGGCAAATTCACCCCTCCACTTT
TRBV6-5	many	-	TRBJ2-5	CASSYGGSPGGTQYF	TGTGCCAGCAGTTACGGGGGGTCCCCCGGGGGGACCCAGTACTTC
TRBV2	many	TRBD2	TRBJ2-7	CASSPTSGSSYEQYF	TGTGCCAGCAGTCCAACTAGCGGGAGCTCCTACGAGCAGTACTTC
TRBV5-1	-	-	TRBJ2-7	CASSMTGAQGYEQYF	TGCGCCAGCAGCATGACTGGGGCACAAGGCTACGAGCAGTACTTC
TRBV20-1	many	TRBD2	TRBJ2-1	CSAREPSGSYNEQFF	TGCAGTGCTAGAGAGCCTAGCGGGTCCTACAATGAGCAGTTCTTC
TRBV24-1	many	-	TRBJ2-7	CATSDSNAGYEQYF	TGTGCCACCAGTGATTCCAACGCAGGATACGAGCAGTACTTC
TRBV11-2	many	TRBD2	TRBJ2-7	CASSLAPAGAGEQYF	TGTGCCAGCAGCTTAGCACCAGCGGGAGCGGGTGAGCAGTACTTC
TRBV7-2	many	TRBD1	TRBJ1-1	CASSIEIRQGAAEAFF	TGTGCCAGCAGCATAGAGATCAGGCAGGGGGCGGCTGAAGCTTTCTTT
TRBV29-1	many	TRBD2	TRBJ2-7	CSVLSGVSYEQYF	TGCAGCGTCCTCAGCGGGGTCTCCTACGAGCAGTACTTC
TRBV20-1	many	TRBD1	TRBJ2-2	CSASRQGTGELFF	TGCAGTGCTAGCCGACAGGGGACCGGGGAGCTGTTTTTT
TRBV27	few	-	TRBJ2-2	CASRRQLNLNTGELFF	TGTGCCAGCAGACGACAACTAAATCTGAACACCGGGGAGCTGTTTTTT
TRBV29-1	many	-	TRBJ2-1	CSVEGQKTEQFF	TGCAGCGTTGAAGGTCAGAAGACAGAGCAGTTCTTC
TRBV3-1	many	TRBD2	TRBJ2-3	CASSQNGLAGLDTQYF	TGTGCCAGCAGCCAAAATGGACTAGCGGGTCTGGATACGCAGTATTTT
TRBV19	-	-	TRBJ2-2	CASSVLAGELFF	TGTGCCAGTAGTGTATTGGCCGGGGAGCTGTTTTTT
TRBV2	-	-	TRBJ1-5	CASSGGGDNQPQHF	TGTGCCAGCAGCGGGGGGGGGGACAATCAGCCCCAGCATTTT
TRBV12-3/TRBV12-4	many	-	TRBJ1-2	CASSQGPEGYTF	TGTGCCAGCAGCCAGGGGCCAGAGGGCTACACCTTC
TRBV11-2	many	-	TRBJ1-6	CASGTSDRSSYNSPLHF	TGTGCCAGCGGCACGTCGGACCGGAGCTCCTATAATTCACCCCTCCACTTT
TRBV11-2	many	TRBD2	TRBJ2-2	CASSQIGRAGELFF	TGTGCCAGCAGCCAAATAGGGAGGGCCGGGGAGCTGTTTTTT
TRBV28	many	TRBD1	TRBJ2-1	CASSQHRGQGDNEQFF	TGTGCCAGCAGTCAACATCGCGGGCAGGGGGACAATGAGCAGTTCTTC
TRBV3-1	-	-	TRBJ2-1	CASSQEGGYNKQFF	TGTGCCAGCAGCCAAGAAGGCGGATACAATAAGCAGTTCTTC
TRBV19	few	TRBD1	TRBJ1-1	CASSAYLDRAKTEAFF	TGTGCCAGTAGTGCCTACCTAGACAGGGCGAAGACTGAAGCTTTCTTT
TRBV28	-	-	TRBJ2-2	CASSLDRTGELFF	TGTGCCAGCAGCCTTGACAGGACCGGGGAGCTGTTTTTT
TRBV7-2	few	-	TRBJ2-2	CASSPGRRANTGELFF	TGTGCCAGCAGCCCAGGGAGACGCGCGAACACCGGGGAGCTGTTTTTT
TRBV6-1	many	-	TRBJ2-3	CASTPRDPPPGDTQYF	TGTGCCAGCACCCCCCGGGACCCCCCCCCGGGAGATACGCAGTATTTT
TRBV6-1	many	-	TRBJ1-5	CASSEPAGVSNQPQHF	TGTGCCAGCAGTGAACCGGCAGGGGTTAGCAATCAGCCCCAGCATTTT
TRBV5-6	-	-	TRBJ2-2	CASTNLGRLNTGELFF	TGTGCCAGCACTAACCTTGGGCGGTTGAACACCGGGGAGCTGTTTTTT
TRBV27	many	TRBD2	TRBJ2-1	CASRSPGLAVGQFF	TGTGCCAGCAGATCGCCGGGACTAGCTGTTGGGCAGTTCTTC
TRBV27	many	-	TRBJ1-1	CASGMSWTEAFF	TGTGCCAGCGGTATGTCTTGGACTGAAGCTTTCTTT
TRBV24-1	many	-	TRBJ2-3	CATSDRNPPDTQYF	TGTGCCACCAGTGATCGGAACCCCCCAGATACGCAGTATTTT
TRBV30	many	-	TRBJ2-1	CAWGMNEQFF	TGTGCCTGGGGTATGAATGAGCAGTTCTTC
TRBV28	many	-	TRBJ2-5	CASTLGGDQETQYF	TGTGCCAGCACCTTAGGGGGGGATCAAGAGACCCAGTACTTC
TRBV5-1	many	-	TRBJ2-7	CASSSVAGFDEQYF	TGCGCCAGCAGCTCGGTCGCGGGATTCGACGAGCAGTACTTC